This T cell receptor beta chain derives from a study of T cells expressing NK-cell markers. The overall study: HCMV seropositivity marked most of the eight sequenced donors; one was seronegative. General study findings and limits: The same clonotypes also predominated in the CD3+CD56-NKG2C+ fraction of a few donors. Roughly 6 donors had dominant NKG2C+ clonotypes that comprised about 1.0-7.0% of their CD8+ T cells.

The CDR3 spans 14 residues. Germline V gene data show CDR1 as SGHVS and CDR2 as FQNEAQ. TCRdb reprocessed the 5' RACE reads, keeping one entry per CDR3 protein, no DNA. This repertoire comprises about 550,000 distinct CDR3 sequences; its ten largest clones make up roughly 3.5%. A note on this clonotype: Its antigen remains unidentified.

This sequence joins TRBV7-8 and TRBJ1-5; the TCRdb D gene call, TRBD1, has no DNA to confirm it. Sequencing was done on a sample of blood T cells: a sorted CD56 or NKG2C T cell subset, CD4+ or CD8+ T cells, or bulk PBMC T cells (not recorded which). This receptor was identified in a man aged 18 to 29 in good health. CDR3 residues: CASSLAGINQPQHF.